The TCR beta chain described here comes from a study of blood T cell repertoires in COVID-19. Sequencing was performed with immunoSEQ multiplex PCR; in TCRdb, only in-frame clones are kept and a portion is missing. Of roughly 97,000 clones in the sample, roughly 83% were seen once. The CDR3 totals 19 residues. In germline, CDR1 is SGHKS, CDR2 YYEKEE (reference sequence). V lost 0 bases to trimming and J lost 0 bases, with 16 bases between them. The sample comprised peripheral blood. The rearrangement uses TRBV5-5 and TRBJ1-6; D uncertain. This TCR came from a woman older than 75 with active or convalescent COVID-19. In DNA, the CDR3 is TGTGCCAGCAGCTTGGGTCCTAATTTGGGGAGCTCCTATAATTCACCCCTCCACTTT. It translates to CASSLGPNLGSSYNSPLHF.